This T cell receptor beta chain was retrieved from a study of blood T cell repertoires in COVID-19. Study-level information: The samples span acute and convalescent COVID-19 from the United States, Italy and Spain.

Measured with immunoSEQ multiplex PCR; TCRdb has only the in-frame clones, and not every one. Of under 400,000 clones in the sample, approximately 88% are singletons; the top ten hold 1.5% to 2%. V lost 7 bases to trimming and J lost 6 bases, with 21 bases between them. The CDR3 loop spans 16 amino acids. Germline assignment: CDR1 SEHNR and CDR2 FQNEAQ (reference sequence). The chain employs TRBV7-9 and TRBJ2-2; D is uncertain. Sequenced sample: peripheral blood. The sequence derives from a woman younger than 45 with COVID-19, enrolled during active disease. CDR3 residues: CASNPDQATEPGELFF. The CDR3, as DNA: TGTGCCAGCAACCCCGATCAGGCGACCGAGCCCGGGGAGCTGTTTTTT.